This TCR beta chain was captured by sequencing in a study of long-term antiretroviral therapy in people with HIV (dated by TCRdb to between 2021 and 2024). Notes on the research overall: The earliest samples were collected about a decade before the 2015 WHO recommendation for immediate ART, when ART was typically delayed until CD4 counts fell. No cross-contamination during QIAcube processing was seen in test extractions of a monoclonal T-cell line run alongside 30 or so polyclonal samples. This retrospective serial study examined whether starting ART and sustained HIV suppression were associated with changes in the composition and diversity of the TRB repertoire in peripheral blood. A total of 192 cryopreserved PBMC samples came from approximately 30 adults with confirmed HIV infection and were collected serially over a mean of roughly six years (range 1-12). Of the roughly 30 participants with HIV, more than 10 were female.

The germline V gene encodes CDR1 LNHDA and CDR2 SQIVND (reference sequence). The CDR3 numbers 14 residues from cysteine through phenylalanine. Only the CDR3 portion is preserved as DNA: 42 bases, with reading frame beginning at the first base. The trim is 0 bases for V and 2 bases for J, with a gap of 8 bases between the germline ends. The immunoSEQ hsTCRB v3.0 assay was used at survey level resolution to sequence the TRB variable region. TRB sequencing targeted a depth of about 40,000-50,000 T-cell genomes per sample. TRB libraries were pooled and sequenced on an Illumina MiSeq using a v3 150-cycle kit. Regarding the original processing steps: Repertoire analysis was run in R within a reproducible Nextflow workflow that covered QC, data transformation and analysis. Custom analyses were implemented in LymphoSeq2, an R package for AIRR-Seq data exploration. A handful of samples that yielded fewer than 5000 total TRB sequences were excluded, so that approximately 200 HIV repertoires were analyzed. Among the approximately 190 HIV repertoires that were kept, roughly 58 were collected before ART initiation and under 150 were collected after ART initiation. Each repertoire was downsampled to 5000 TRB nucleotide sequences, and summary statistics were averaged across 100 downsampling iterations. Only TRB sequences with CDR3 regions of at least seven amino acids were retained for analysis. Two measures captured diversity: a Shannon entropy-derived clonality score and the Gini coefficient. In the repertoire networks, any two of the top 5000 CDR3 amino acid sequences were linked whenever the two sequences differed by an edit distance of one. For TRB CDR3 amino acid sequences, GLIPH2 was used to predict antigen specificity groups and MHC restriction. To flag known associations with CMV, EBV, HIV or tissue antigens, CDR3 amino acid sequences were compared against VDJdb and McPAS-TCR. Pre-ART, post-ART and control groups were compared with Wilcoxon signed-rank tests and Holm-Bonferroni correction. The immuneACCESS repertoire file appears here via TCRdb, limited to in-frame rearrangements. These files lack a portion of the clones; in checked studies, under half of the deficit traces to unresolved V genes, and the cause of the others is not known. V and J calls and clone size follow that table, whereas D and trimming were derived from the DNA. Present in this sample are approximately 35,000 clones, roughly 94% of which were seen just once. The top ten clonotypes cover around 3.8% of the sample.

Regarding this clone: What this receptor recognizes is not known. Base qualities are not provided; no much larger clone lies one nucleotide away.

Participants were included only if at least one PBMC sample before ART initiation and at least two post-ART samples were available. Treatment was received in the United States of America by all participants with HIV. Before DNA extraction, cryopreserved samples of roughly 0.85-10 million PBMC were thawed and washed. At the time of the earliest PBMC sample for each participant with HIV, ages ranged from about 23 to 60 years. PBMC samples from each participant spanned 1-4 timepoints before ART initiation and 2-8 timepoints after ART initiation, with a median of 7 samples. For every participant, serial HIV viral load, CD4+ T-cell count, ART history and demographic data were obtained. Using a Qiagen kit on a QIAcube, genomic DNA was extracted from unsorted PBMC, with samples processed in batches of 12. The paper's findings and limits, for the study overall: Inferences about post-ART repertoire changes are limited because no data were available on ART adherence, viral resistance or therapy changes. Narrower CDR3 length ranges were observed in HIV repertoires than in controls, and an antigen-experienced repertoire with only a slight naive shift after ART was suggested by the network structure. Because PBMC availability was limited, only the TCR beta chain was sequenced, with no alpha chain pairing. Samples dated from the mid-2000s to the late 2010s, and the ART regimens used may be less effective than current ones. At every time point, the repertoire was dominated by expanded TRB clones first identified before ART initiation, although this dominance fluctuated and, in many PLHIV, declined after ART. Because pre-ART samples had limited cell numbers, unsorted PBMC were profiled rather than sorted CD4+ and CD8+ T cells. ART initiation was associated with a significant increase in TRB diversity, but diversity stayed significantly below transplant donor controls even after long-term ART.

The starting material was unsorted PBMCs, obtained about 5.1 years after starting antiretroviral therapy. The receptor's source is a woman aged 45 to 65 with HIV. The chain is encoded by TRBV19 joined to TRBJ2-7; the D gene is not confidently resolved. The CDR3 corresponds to CASSIEGQAYEQYF. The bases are TGTGCCAGTAGTATAGAAGGCCAGGCCTACGAGCAGTACTTC.